The source of this T cell receptor (beta chain) is a study of blood T cell repertoires in COVID-19 (dated by TCRdb to the early 2020s). Notes on the research overall: Samples from collaborators originated in the United States, Italy and Spain and spanned both the acute and convalescent phases of COVID-19. Where available, HLA class I and class II types were obtained from metadata supplied by the sample provider rather than from assay-based typing. A de-identified subject ID, COVID-19 status, age in years and sex were almost always included in the sample metadata. Samples came from the ongoing ImmuneRACE study (first 160 participants) plus 1,254 subjects from 6 global collaborators. The prospective study material was composed of cDNA or gDNA derived from T cells, B-cell-depleted T cells, or PBMCs. The dataset comprised deeply sampled blood TCRbeta repertoires from subjects exposed to, actively infected with, or recovered from COVID-19. A freely available public database, intended as a resource for researchers studying the immune response to SARS-CoV-2, is where the repertoires were released. Results the study describes overall, beyond this receptor: The quantity of clinical and demographic metadata differed by source and by participant and was supplied without curation.

In regard to this clone: Which antigen it targets is not known. No clone much larger than this one lies a single base away; base qualities are absent.

The germline V gene specifies SGHVS as CDR1 and FQNEAQ as CDR2. Spanning cysteine to phenylalanine, the CDR3 consists of 14 amino acids. The DNA shown is the 42-base CDR3, in frame from base 1. V sheds 0 bases and J sheds 6 bases, leaving 12 bases between their ends. Whole blood was collected in K2EDTA tubes by collaborating institutions according to the institutions' own protocols. For TCRbeta analysis, collaborators shipped samples as frozen whole blood, isolated PBMCs, or DNA extracted from either of those sample types. TCRbeta CDR3 regions were amplified from genomic DNA using the immunoSEQ Assay, a bias-controlled multiplex PCR. Turning to the authors' computational methods: The number of nucleated cells in each sample was estimated by amplification of reference gene primers within the assay. To quantify the absolute abundance of each unique TCRbeta CDR3 rearrangement, sequence reads were collapsed and filtered. Productive Simpson clonality was computed per sample as the square root of Simpson's diversity index over productive rearrangements. TCRdb provides this immuneACCESS table in a form limited to in-frame rearrangements. Some clones are lacking; in checked studies, under half of them reflect an unresolved V gene, and why the rest are absent is not known. V, J and clone size derive from that table, while D and trimming were established from the DNA sequence. The sample table contains under 200,000 clones; only one count was recorded for 65% to 85% of them. The top ten constitute 8% to 9.5% of the sample.

The chain is assembled from TRBV7-8 and TRBJ2-7, with TRBD2 tentatively as D gene (7 bases match). The sequence was obtained from a woman at least 80 years old with active or convalescent COVID-19. The sequenced sample consisted of peripheral blood. Read as DNA, the sequence is TGTGCCAGCAGCTTAGCGGGGGGGCTTATCGAGCAGTACTTC. Its amino acids are CASSLAGGLIEQYF.